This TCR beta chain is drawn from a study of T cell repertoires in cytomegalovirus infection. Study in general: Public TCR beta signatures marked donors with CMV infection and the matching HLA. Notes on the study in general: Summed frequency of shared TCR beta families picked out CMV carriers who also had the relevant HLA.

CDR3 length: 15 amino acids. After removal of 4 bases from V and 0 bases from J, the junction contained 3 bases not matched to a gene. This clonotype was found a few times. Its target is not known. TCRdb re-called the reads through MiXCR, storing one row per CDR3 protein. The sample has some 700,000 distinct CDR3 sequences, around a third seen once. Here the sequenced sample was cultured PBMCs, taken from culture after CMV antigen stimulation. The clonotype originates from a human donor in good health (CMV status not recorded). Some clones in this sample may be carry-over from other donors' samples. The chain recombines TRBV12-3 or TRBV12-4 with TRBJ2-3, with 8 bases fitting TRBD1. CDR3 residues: CASSSRTGSTDTQYF. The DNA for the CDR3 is TGTGCCAGCAGTTCCCGGACAGGGAGCACAGATACGCAGTATTTT.